The clone carrying this T cell receptor beta chain was observed a single time. The antigen is undetermined. The sample is drawn from a study of shared clonotypes between healthy human individuals. Overall study: Each donor's CD4 naive and CD4 memory cells filled three plates apiece, CD8 naive two, and CD8 memory one.

There are 13 residues in the CDR3. V lost 5 bases, J lost 10 bases, and 17 bases lay in between. From germline, CDR1 is MNHNS and CDR2 SASEGT. General study findings and limits: Sequencing depth was predicted to influence how clonotypes are shared among donors.

Method: immunoSEQ multiplex PCR; TCRdb's copy keeps in-frame clones and lacks some. The profile shows about 180,000 clones, 80% to 95% of them singletons. V and J are TRBV6-1 and TRBJ1-1; D is possibly TRBD1 (6 bases). The TCR sequence derives from a woman in her twenties or thirties in good health. Input material: naive CD4+ T cells sorted from blood. Noted subset: CD45RA+ positively selected. The CDR3 sequence is CASSPLQTGGAFF. DNA for the CDR3: TGTGCCAGCAGTCCCCTACAGACAGGCGGAGCTTTCTTT.